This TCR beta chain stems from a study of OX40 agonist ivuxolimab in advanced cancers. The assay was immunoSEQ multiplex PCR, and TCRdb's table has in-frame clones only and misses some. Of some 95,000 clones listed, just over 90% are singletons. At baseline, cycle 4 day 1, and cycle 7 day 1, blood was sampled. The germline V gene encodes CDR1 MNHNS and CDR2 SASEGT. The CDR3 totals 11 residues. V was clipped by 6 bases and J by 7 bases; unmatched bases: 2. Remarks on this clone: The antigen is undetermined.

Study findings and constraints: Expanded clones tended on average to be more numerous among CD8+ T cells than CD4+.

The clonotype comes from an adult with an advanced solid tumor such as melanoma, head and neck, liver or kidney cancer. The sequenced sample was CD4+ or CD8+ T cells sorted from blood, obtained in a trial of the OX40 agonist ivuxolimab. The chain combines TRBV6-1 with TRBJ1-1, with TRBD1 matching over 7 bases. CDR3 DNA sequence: TGTGCCAGCAGCAGACAGGGTGAAGCTTTCTTT. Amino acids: CASSRQGEAFF.